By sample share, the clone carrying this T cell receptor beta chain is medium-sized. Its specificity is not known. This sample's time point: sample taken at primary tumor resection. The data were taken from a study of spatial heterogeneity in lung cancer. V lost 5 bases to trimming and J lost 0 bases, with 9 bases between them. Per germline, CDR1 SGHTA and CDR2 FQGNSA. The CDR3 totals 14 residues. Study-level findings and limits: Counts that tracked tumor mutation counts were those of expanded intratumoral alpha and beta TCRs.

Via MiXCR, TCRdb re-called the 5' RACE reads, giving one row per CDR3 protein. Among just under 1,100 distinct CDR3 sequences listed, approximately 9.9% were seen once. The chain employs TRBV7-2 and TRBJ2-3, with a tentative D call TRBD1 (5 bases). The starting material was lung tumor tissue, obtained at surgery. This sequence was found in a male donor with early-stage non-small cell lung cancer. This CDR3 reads CASSQDISTDTQYF. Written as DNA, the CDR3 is TGTGCCAGCAGCCAGGACATTAGCACAGATACGCAGTATTTT.